The 24 T cell receptor beta chains in this list originate from one sample, sequenced in a study of cytotoxic CD8 clonotypes in ibrutinib-treated CLL. Sequencing was performed with immunoSEQ multiplex PCR; in TCRdb, only in-frame clones are kept and a portion is missing. This sample has about 19,000 clones, with 81% found just once. The input for sequencing was PBMCs, taken before ibrutinib treatment. The receptors stem from a human donor with chronic lymphocytic leukemia.

The chain links TRBV6-5 to TRBJ2-1, with 9 positions matching TRBD2. From germline, CDR1 is MNHEY and CDR2 SVGAGI. The ends lost 1 base at V and 4 bases at J; junction bases unmatched: 5. The CDR3 spans 16 residues. CDR3 coding DNA: TGTGCCAGCAGTTACTTCGGCGGGGGGGCGTACAATGAGCAGTTCTTC. It is translated as CASSYFGGGAYNEQFF.

This rearrangement joins TRBV28 to TRBJ2-7; 10 bases line up with TRBD1. In germline, CDR1 is MDHEN, CDR2 SYDVKM. Germline trimming cut 6 bases from V and 1 base from J; bases unmatched to any gene: 15. This CDR3 has 18 amino acids. CDR3 protein: CASSLFGGQGFWSYEQYF. In nucleotides, the CDR3 is TGTGCCAGCAGCCTGTTCGGGGGACAGGGGTTTTGGTCCTACGAGCAGTACTTC.

The chain has TRBV27 and TRBJ1-1; D is possibly TRBD1 (6 bases). Germline CDR1 MNHEY, CDR2 SMNVEV (reference sequence). This CDR3 region has 15 residues. The V end was cut by 1 base, the J end by 0 bases, with 9 bases between. CDR3 in amino acids: CASSLYDRLNTEAFF. In DNA form, the CDR3 reads TGTGCCAGCAGTTTATATGACAGGCTGAACACTGAAGCTTTCTTT.

The J gene is TRBJ2-1, the V gene TRBV6-6; 12 bases are shared with TRBD2. The ends lost 6 bases at V and 0 bases at J; junction bases unmatched: 3. The CDR3 has 16 residues. From germline, CDR1 is MNHNY and CDR2 SVGAGI (reference sequence). The CDR3: CASRGLAGRSYNEQFF. CDR3 DNA sequence: TGTGCCAGCAGAGGACTAGCGGGACGCTCCTACAATGAGCAGTTCTTC.

This chain uses TRBV7-9 with TRBJ2-1, with 10 bases fitting TRBD2. Germline CDR1 is SEHNR and CDR2 is FQNEAQ (reference sequence). Germline trimming cut 5 bases from V and 9 bases from J; bases unmatched to any gene: 10. The CDR3 spans 15 residues. The CDR3 bases are TGTGCCAGCAGCCCAACGGGACTAGCGATCGGTGAGCAGTTCTTC. This sequence encodes CASSPTGLAIGEQFF. The whole variable domain, filled in from reference TRBV7-9 and TRBJ2-1, reads DTGVSQNPRHKITKRGQNVTFRCDPISEHNRLYWYRQTLGQGPEFLTYFQNEAQLEKSRLLSDRFSAERPKGSFSTLEIQRTEQGDSAMYLCASSPTGLAIGEQFFGPGTRLTVL.

The genes are TRBV6-1 and TRBJ2-7; TRBD1 matches at 7 bases. V lost 3 bases, J lost 3 bases, and 2 bases stayed unmatched. Germline V gene lookup returns CDR1 MNHNS and CDR2 SASEGT. The CDR3 runs 13 residues. For the CDR3, the DNA is TGTGCCAGCAGTGAGCACAGGGGCTACGAGCAGTACTTC. Translated, it gives CASSEHRGYEQYF.

The chain employs TRBV6-4 and TRBJ2-7; 8 bases are shared with TRBD2. With V trimmed by 4 bases and J by 4 bases, 12 bases remained unmatched. There are 16 residues in the CDR3. Germline CDR1 and CDR2: MRHNA and SNTAGT. The CDR3 bases are TGTGCCAGCAGTGGGGGTGGTAGCGGGGTCTGGTACGAGCAGTACTTC. It codes for CASSGGGSGVWYEQYF.

This sequence joins TRBV19 and TRBJ1-5; the D gene is possibly TRBD1 (6 bases). Trimming pared 5 bases from V and 3 bases from J, leaving 14 bases between. The CDR3 runs 15 residues. Germline V gene sequence: CDR1 LNHDA, CDR2 SQIVND (reference sequence). CDR3 sequence (DNA): TGTGCCAGTAGTTTTCGAAACAGGGACAATCAGCCCCAGCATTTT. It is translated as CASSFRNRDNQPQHF.

The rearrangement uses TRBV5-6 and TRBJ1-5; D is undetermined. The CDR3 length is 13 residues. Germline V gene sequence: CDR1 SGHDT, CDR2 YYEEEE. V was shortened by 2 bases and J by 7 bases, with 10 bases between the two germline ends. CDR3 bases: TGTGCCAGCAGCTTTGGAGGCGAACAGCCCCAGCATTTT. Encoded protein: CASSFGGEQPQHF.

This clone was seen a handful of times. The V gene is TRBV18, the J gene TRBJ1-5; D is unclear. V shed 7 bases and J shed 0 bases, with 13 bases lying between them. Germline CDR1 KGHSH, CDR2 LQKENI. The CDR3 loop spans 15 amino acids. This CDR3 reads CASLAMSRSNQPQHF. CDR3 nucleotides: TGTGCCAGCTTGGCGATGAGTCGTAGCAATCAGCCCCAGCATTTT.

The V call is TRBV11-2, the J call TRBJ2-3; D gene uncertain. CDR3 size: 11 residues. Germline V gives CDR1 SGHAT, CDR2 FQNNGV. The ends were cut back, 4 bases at V and 4 bases at J, with 3 bases in the middle. CDR3 sequence: CASSYPDTQYF. In DNA, the CDR3 is TGTGCCAGCAGCTACCCAGATACGCAGTATTTT.

This clone has more than one count but fewer than ten. The chain is built from TRBV30 and TRBJ2-1; 8 positions match TRBD2. Germline V lookup: CDR1 GTSNPN, CDR2 SVGIG (reference sequence). The CDR3 totals 14 residues. The V gene end was trimmed by 0 bases and the J gene end by 6 bases; junction bases not matched to a gene: 4. CDR3 residues: CAWSVRAGANEQFF. CDR3 sequence (DNA): TGTGCCTGGAGTGTACGAGCGGGGGCCAATGAGCAGTTCTTC.

The chain links TRBV27 to TRBJ1-6, with D perhaps TRBD1 (5 bases). V lost 7 bases and J lost 10, with 14 bases in between. Germline CDR1 reads MNHEY; CDR2 reads SMNVEV (reference sequence). This CDR3 is built from 13 residues. Here the CDR3 DNA reads TGTGCCAGCACTCAGGACATGCAGTCACCCCTCCACTTT. Protein: CASTQDMQSPLHF.

The V call is TRBV5-4, the J call TRBJ1-2, with 7 bases matching TRBD1. CDR1 SGHNT and CDR2 YYREEE come from the germline V gene (reference sequence). Germline trimming cut 4 bases from V and 0 bases from J; bases unmatched to any gene: 6. This CDR3 spans 15 amino acids. The CDR3 coding sequence is TGTGCCAGCAGCCAAGGGACAGATGCTAACTATGGCTACACCTTC. Amino acid sequence: CASSQGTDANYGYTF.

This chain links TRBV7-6 with TRBJ1-4, with D uncertain. V lost 2 bases and J lost 9, with 10 bases in between. The germline V gene has CDR1 SGHVS and CDR2 FNYEAQ. This CDR3 spans 13 amino acids. CDR3: CASSLFRGQKLFF. CDR3 DNA: TGTGCCAGCAGCTTATTCCGCGGCCAAAAACTGTTTTTT.

This clone appeared a single time. V and J are TRBV29-1 and TRBJ2-7, with TRBD1 as a possible D gene (6 bases). Looked up from germline, CDR1 is SQVTM and CDR2 is ANQGSEA. V lost 4 bases to trimming and J lost 2 bases, with 12 bases between them. The CDR3 length is 13 residues. The CDR3 DNA reads TGCAGCGTTGGGACAGCGCTTACCTACGAGCAGTACTTC. Translated, it gives CSVGTALTYEQYF.

CDR3 DNA: TGTGCCATCAGTGAGCCTCCGGACAGGGGGCGTTTTCGGGGTACGCAGTATTTT. This encodes CAISEPPDRGRFRGTQYF. V usage is TRBV10-3 and J usage is TRBJ2-3; 11 bases are shared with TRBD1. The junction had 15 bases not matched to a gene; V was cut back by 2 bases and J by 8 bases. The CDR3 sequence is 18 residues long. CDR1 and CDR2 (germline): ENHRY, SYGVKD.

This chain joins TRBV28 and TRBJ2-7; 7 positions match TRBD1. After removal of 6 bases from V and 2 bases from J, the junction contained 10 bases not matched to a gene. The germline V gene has CDR1 MDHEN and CDR2 SYDVKM. This CDR3 spans 15 amino acids. In nucleotides, the CDR3 is TGTGCCAGCAGCCTCGACTCGGGACAGCCCTACGAGCAGTACTTC. It yields the protein CASSLDSGQPYEQYF.

This chain links TRBV28 with TRBJ2-1; 9 nucleotides agree with TRBD2. In germline, CDR1 is MDHEN, CDR2 SYDVKM. The CDR3 has 15 amino acids. V trimming: 6 bases; J trimming: 5 bases; junction bases outside the gene matches: 8. The CDR3 DNA reads TGTGCCAGCAGAGGGCTAGCGGGGTTCAACAATGAGCAGTTCTTC. Protein sequence: CASRGLAGFNNEQFF.

This clone was counted only a few times. J is TRBJ1-2 and V is TRBV5-4, with unresolved D. Per the germline V gene, CDR1 is SGHNT and CDR2 is YYREEE (reference sequence). Between the trimmed V and J ends, which lost 6 bases and 1 base, there was a span of 16 bases. The CDR3 runs 15 residues. Written as DNA, the CDR3 is TGTGCCAGCACCCCATCACAAGGGAATAACTATGGCTACACCTTC. Its translation is CASTPSQGNNYGYTF.

CDR3 residues: CASSGQGGFQETQYF. The CDR3, as DNA: TGTGCCAGCAGTGGCCAGGGTGGTTTCCAAGAGACCCAGTACTTC. The rearrangement joins TRBV2 to TRBJ2-5; D perhaps matches TRBD1 (5 bases). From germline, CDR1 is SNHLY and CDR2 FYNNEI. The CDR3 contains 15 residues. Trimming pared 4 bases from V and 1 base from J, leaving 13 bases between.

This clone was seen a handful of times. V gene TRBV10-3 combines with J gene TRBJ1-2; 7 nucleotides agree with TRBD1. Per the germline V gene, CDR1 is ENHRY and CDR2 is SYGVKD. V lost 11 bases to trimming and J lost 3 bases; unmatched junction nucleotides: 3. This CDR3 comprises 11 residues. The CDR3 sequence is CALTGDYGYTF. The CDR3 DNA is TGTGCCCTTACAGGGGACTATGGCTACACCTTC.

V usage is TRBV19 and J usage is TRBJ2-5; 8 nucleotides line up with TRBD2. Germline-derived CDR1 and CDR2 are LNHDA and SQIVND (reference sequence). CDR3 length: 13 amino acids. J gave up 4 bases and V 2 bases, and 0 bases lay outside the gene matches. The CDR3 region has the DNA TGTGCCAGTAGTATACGGGGGGGAGAGACCCAGTACTTC. Amino acid sequence: CASSIRGGETQYF.

The V and J genes are TRBV7-8 and TRBJ1-4; no definite D call. Trimming left V 5 bases short and J 0 bases short, with 10 bases between. The CDR3 runs to 15 residues. The germline V gene has CDR1 SGHVS and CDR2 FQNEAQ. The CDR3 DNA is TGTGCCAGCAGCACAACGACTGCAACTAATGAAAAACTGTTTTTT. It is translated as CASSTTTATNEKLFF.